This TCR beta chain was documented in a study of CD8 T cells in ankylosing spondylitis. Germline V gene lookup returns CDR1 SGHTA and CDR2 FQGNSA. This CDR3 has 16 amino acids. Deletions cut 3 bases from V and 5 bases from J, with 17 bases between. Via MiXCR, TCRdb re-called the 5' RACE reads, giving one row per CDR3 protein. The sample consists of 200,000 to 250,000 distinct CDR3 sequences, roughly 10% of them appearing once. Study-wide findings and caveats: Within ankylosing spondylitis blood, a TCR beta motif made up of several highly homologous variants appeared to be characteristic.

This clonotype was found many times. What it binds is unknown. The chain is built from TRBV7-2 and TRBJ2-1; D might be TRBD2 (5 bases). The specimen sequenced was blood, either unsorted or a sorted T cell fraction (not recorded which). This TCR derives from a male donor with ankylosing spondylitis or in good health (not recorded which). CDR3 loop: CASSLESGGYHNEQFF. Here the CDR3 DNA reads TGTGCCAGCAGCTTGGAGTCCGGCGGGTACCACAATGAGCAGTTCTTC.